The entry below describes one T cell receptor (beta chain). The antigen is undetermined. The record originates from a study of siplizumab effects on memory and regulatory T cells. This CDR3 contains 14 residues. V was shortened by 2 bases and J by 1 base, with 7 bases between the two germline ends. Germline values: CDR1 MNHEY, CDR2 SMNVEV (reference sequence). Around 9.1 x 10^4 TCR templates per sample were sequenced. The repertoire was sequenced with immunoSEQ multiplex PCR; TCRdb's copy has only in-frame clones and lacks some. The sample includes 90,000 to 110,000 clones, 90% to 95% seen only once; the top ten take 0.32%. Study findings and constraints: Whether the proliferating Tregs (from siplizumab cultures) were suppressive was not confirmed. The naive T cell population seemed more diverse than memory cells and seemed a major contributor to the alloresponse. In controls, 26.9% of mappable alloreactive CD4+ clones were Treg-derived on average, versus around 70% with siplizumab.

This sequence originates from a human donor in good health. The V call is TRBV27, the J call TRBJ2-3; no definite D call. Sequencing used CD4+ T cells sorted from blood. In DNA, the CDR3 is TGTGCCAGCAGTTTAAGGAGAGGCACAGATACGCAGTATTTT. Protein: CASSLRRGTDTQYF.